These T cell receptor beta chains were read from a single sample in a study of neurological immune-mediated disorders. MiXCR, run by TCRdb on the 5' RACE reads, gives a single entry per CDR3 protein. The sample lists tens of thousands of distinct CDR3 sequences, 3.5% to 5.5% occurring once. The sequencing sample was made of PBMCs. These receptors were taken from a woman in her fifties or sixties with multiple sclerosis. Each CDR3 is given with its conserved first and last residue. D genes are given only for firm matches.

J gene: TRBJ1-1; V gene: TRBV5-1; D gene: NA; CDR3 protein: CASSSWGDFLTGTEAFF
J gene: TRBJ1-3; V gene: TRBV9; D gene: NA; CDR3 protein: CASSAQGYPGNTIYF
J gene: TRBJ1-2; V gene: TRBV5-1; D gene: NA; CDR3 protein: CASSLIDNYGYTF
J gene: TRBJ2-5; V gene: TRBV7-9; D gene: NA; CDR3 protein: CASSEPGQRAETQYF
J gene: TRBJ2-6; V gene: TRBV18; D gene: TRBD1; CDR3 protein: CASSPQGAGANVLTF
J gene: TRBJ2-3; V gene: TRBV6-6; D gene: NA; CDR3 protein: CASSYSTRRGGTDTQYF
J gene: TRBJ2-1; V gene: TRBV20-1; D gene: NA; CDR3 protein: CSAIESLWEYNEQFF
J gene: TRBJ2-1; V gene: TRBV12-3/TRBV12-4; D gene: NA; CDR3 protein: CASQAGFYNEQFF
J gene: TRBJ1-2; V gene: TRBV7-8; D gene: NA; CDR3 protein: CASSLAGRFNGYTF
J gene: TRBJ2-3; V gene: TRBV6-2/TRBV6-3; D gene: TRBD1; CDR3 protein: CASSSGTGADTQYF
J gene: TRBJ2-7; V gene: TRBV28; D gene: NA; CDR3 protein: CASSSRYEQYF
J gene: TRBJ2-2; V gene: TRBV7-2; D gene: NA; CDR3 protein: CASSPGGNTGELFF
J gene: TRBJ1-5; V gene: TRBV6-2/TRBV6-3; D gene: NA; CDR3 protein: CASSYLAGRQPQHF
J gene: TRBJ2-1; V gene: TRBV7-9; D gene: NA; CDR3 protein: CASFLLGAPGNNEQFF